These 25 T cell receptor beta chains were all obtained from the same sample, sequenced in a study of blood T cell repertoires in COVID-19. Measured with immunoSEQ multiplex PCR; TCRdb has only the in-frame clones, and not every one. The repertoire holds approximately 200,000 clones, with around 90% as singletons. What was sequenced was PBMCs or T cells enriched from blood (not recorded which). The receptors shown here come from a woman in her 30s who had recovered from COVID-19.

The chain joins TRBV7-9 to TRBJ2-5; D may be TRBD2 (5 bases). V was cut by 7 bases and J by 4 bases, with 16 bases left in between. The germline CDR1 and CDR2 sequences are SEHNR and FQNEAQ (reference sequence). The CDR3 has 14 amino acids. Here the CDR3 reads CASNILLGRETQYF. Here the CDR3 DNA reads TGTGCCAGCAACATCTTACTAGGCCGAGAGACCCAGTACTTC. Variable domain in full (rest from reference TRBV7-9 and TRBJ2-5): DTGVSQNPRHKITKRGQNVTFRCDPISEHNRLYWYRQTLGQGPEFLTYFQNEAQLEKSRLLSDRFSAERPKGSFSTLEIQRTEQGDSAMYLCASNILLGRETQYFGPGTRLLVL.

This chain uses TRBV24-1 with TRBJ1-2; a possible D gene is TRBD1 (6 bases). Trimming stripped 3 bases from V and 6 bases from J, with 16 bases between. This CDR3 region has 15 residues. CDR1 is KGHDR and CDR2 is SFDVKD in the germline V gene. CDR3 protein: CATSDRRGPPNGYTF. The CDR3 DNA follows: TGTGCCACCAGTGATCGCAGGGGACCTCCAAATGGCTACACCTTC.

This clone has ten or more counts. The chain couples TRBV7-9 to TRBJ1-5; D may be TRBD1 (6 bases). The CDR3 totals 13 residues. V dropped 4 bases and J dropped 8 bases, with 12 bases sitting between them. Germline V gives CDR1 SEHNR, CDR2 FQNEAQ (reference sequence). The CDR3 coding sequence is TGTGCCAGCAGCTCGGACAGACGGAAGCCCCAGCATTTT. Translation: CASSSDRRKPQHF.

The chain recombines TRBV7-9 with TRBJ1-5, with TRBD1 identical over 11 bases. The CDR3 covers 15 residues. Germline CDR1 and CDR2: SEHNR and FQNEAQ (reference sequence). J gave up 7 bases and V 5 bases, and 7 bases lay outside the gene matches. CDR3 residues: CASSPPGQGGQPQHF. Here the CDR3 DNA reads TGTGCCAGCAGCCCACCGGGACAGGGGGGACAGCCCCAGCATTTT.

The gene calls are TRBV15 and TRBJ1-2; TRBD1 matches 7 bases. Germline CDR1 is LNHNV and CDR2 is YYDKDF (reference sequence). CDR3 length: 13 residues. The V and J ends lost 3 bases and 4 bases, in that order; junction bases with no gene match: 2. CDR3 sequence: CATSRGTVYGYTF. As DNA, the CDR3 is TGTGCCACCAGCAGGGGGACAGTCTATGGCTACACCTTC.

The chain's CDR3 is CASSLALAGGQETQYF. CDR3 sequence (DNA): TGCGCCAGCAGCTTGGCGCTAGCGGGAGGGCAAGAGACCCAGTACTTC. The chain is built from TRBV5-1 and TRBJ2-5; 12 nucleotides agree with TRBD2. J was trimmed by 2 bases and V by 0 bases; bases with no gene match: 2. This CDR3 comprises 16 residues. Germline lookup yields CDR1 SGHRS and CDR2 YFSETQ.

This sequence joins TRBV24-1 and TRBJ2-3; TRBD2 is a possible D gene (6 bases). Trimming took 0 bases from V and 1 from J, leaving 7 bases between them. The CDR3 consists of 15 residues. Germline V gene sequence: CDR1 KGHDR, CDR2 SFDVKD. CDR3 sequence (DNA): TGTGCCACCAGTGATTTGGGGACTGGCACAGATACGCAGTATTTT. It yields the protein CATSDLGTGTDTQYF.

This clone has only a few counts. The V and J genes are TRBV12-3 or TRBV12-4 and TRBJ1-1; D may be TRBD1 (6 bases). The CDR3 spans 13 residues. Deletions cut 4 bases from V and 6 bases from J, with 12 bases between. CDR3 sequence reads: CASSSHRAPEAFF. CDR3 bases: TGTGCCAGCAGTTCCCACAGGGCCCCTGAAGCTTTCTTT.

The chain couples TRBV6-2 or TRBV6-3 to TRBJ1-2; TRBD1 is a possible D gene (5 bases). CDR1 is MNHEY, CDR2 SVGEGT, per germline. The CDR3 sequence is 15 residues long. Trimming cost V 1 base and J 7 bases, with 16 bases left between them. The CDR3 DNA follows: TGTGCCAGCAGTTACTACGACAGTGCGATGGTTGGCTACACCTTC. Translation gives CASSYYDSAMVGYTF.

The CDR3 protein is CASSYGTGPYNEQFF. CDR3 bases: TGCGCCAGCAGCTACGGGACAGGTCCCTACAATGAGCAGTTCTTC. The V gene is TRBV5-1, the J gene TRBJ2-1; TRBD1 matches 8 bases. Germline loops: CDR1 SGHRS, CDR2 YFSETQ. The trim removed 3 bases at V and 2 bases at J, leaving 4 bases unmatched. The CDR3 is made up of 15 amino acids.

This clone was seen just once. The chain is built from TRBV19 and TRBJ2-6; D is unclear. This CDR3 comprises 16 residues. V lost 7 bases, J lost 0 bases, and 13 bases lay in between. The germline V gene has CDR1 LNHDA and CDR2 SQIVND (reference sequence). CDR3 sequence: CASKDTLSSGANVLTF. The CDR3 DNA reads as TGTGCCAGTAAAGACACCCTTAGCTCTGGGGCCAACGTCCTGACTTTC.

Written as DNA, the CDR3 is TGTGCCAGCAGCTCGACTAGTGCAGCAGATACGCAGTATTTT. Amino acid sequence: CASSSTSAADTQYF. This chain uses TRBV11-3 with TRBJ2-3; a weak D match, TRBD2 (6 bases). The CDR3 totals 14 residues. Per the germline V gene, CDR1 is SGHNT and CDR2 is YENEEA. V was cut by 4 bases and J by 4 bases, with 12 bases left in between. Filled out from reference TRBV11-3 and TRBJ2-3, the complete variable domain reads EAGVVQSPRYKIIEKKQPVAFWCNPISGHNTLYWYLQNLGQGPELLIRYENEEAVDDSQLPKDRFSAERLKGVDSTLKIQPAELGDSAVYLCASSSTSAADTQYFGPGTRLTVL.

This chain joins TRBV5-1 and TRBJ2-1, with 10 bases fitting TRBD2. The CDR3 has 15 amino acids. From germline, CDR1 is SGHRS and CDR2 YFSETQ. The ends lost 4 bases at V and 6 bases at J; junction bases unmatched: 7. The CDR3 sequence: CASSATGTSVNEQFF. CDR3 sequence (DNA): TGCGCCAGCAGCGCTACCGGGACTAGCGTCAATGAGCAGTTCTTC.

V usage is TRBV18 and J usage is TRBJ2-2, with 12 nucleotides matching TRBD2. With V trimmed by 7 bases and J by 3 bases, 9 bases remained unmatched. Germline CDR1 and CDR2: KGHSH and LQKENI. This CDR3 is 17 amino acids long. CDR3 nucleotide sequence: TGTGCCAGCTTCCAAGAAACTAGCGGGGGGCACACCGGGGAGCTGTTTTTT. It yields the protein CASFQETSGGHTGELFF. The full variable domain, its missing parts supplied by reference TRBV18 and TRBJ2-2, is NAGVMQNPRHLVRRRGQEARLRCSPMKGHSHVYWYRQLPEEGLKFMVYLQKENIIDESGMPKERFSAEFPKEGPSILRIQQVVRGDSAAYFCASFQETSGGHTGELFFGEGSRLTVL.

This clone was detected only a few times. The V and J genes are TRBV3-1 (or the pseudogene TRBV3-2) and TRBJ1-1, with D tentatively TRBD1 (6 bases). Trimming shortened V by 4 bases and J by 1 base, and 10 bases separated the two germline ends. The CDR3 runs to 14 residues. CDR1 and CDR2 from the germline V gene are LGHDT and YNNKEL (reference sequence). The CDR3 loop reads CASSLRQENTEAFF. Written as DNA, the CDR3 is TGTGCCAGCAGCCTACGACAGGAGAACACTGAAGCTTTCTTT.

Remarks on this clone: The junction and the germline gene differ at one end; a read error may be behind it. This rearrangement joins TRBV19 to TRBJ2-3, with 7 bases that match TRBD2. Germline V gene sequence: CDR1 LNHDA, CDR2 SQIVND (reference sequence). The CDR3 is 15 residues long. The CDR3 bases are TGTGTCAGTAGTTACCGGGACTACCTGCAAGATACGCAGTATTTT. It is translated as CVSSYRDYLQDTQYF.

This chain links TRBV18 with TRBJ1-1, with unresolved D. Trimming took off 5 bases at V and 5 bases at J, with 18 bases between the two ends. Germline V gene lookup returns CDR1 KGHSH and CDR2 LQKENI. The CDR3 totals 15 residues. The chain's CDR3 is CASSNGRVGQTEAFF. The CDR3, as DNA: TGTGCCAGCTCAAACGGGAGGGTAGGGCAGACTGAAGCTTTCTTT.

This sequence joins TRBV13 and TRBJ2-1; 9 bases match TRBD2. V lost 5 bases to trimming and J lost 5 bases; unmatched junction nucleotides: 4. Germline V gives CDR1 PRHDT, CDR2 FYEKMQ (reference sequence). The CDR3 length is 14 residues. The CDR3 is CASSAGLAHNEQFF. As DNA, the CDR3 is TGTGCCAGCAGCGCGGGACTAGCTCACAATGAGCAGTTCTTC.

This sequence joins TRBV7-9 and TRBJ2-1; possibly TRBD1 for D (6 bases). Germline lookup yields CDR1 SEHNR and CDR2 FQNEAQ (reference sequence). V dropped 5 bases and J dropped 6 bases, with 14 bases sitting between them. The CDR3 covers 14 residues. CDR3 protein: CASSGGLRGNEQFF. The CDR3 DNA is TGTGCCAGCAGCGGGGGCCTCAGGGGCAATGAGCAGTTCTTC.

This clone was seen just once. The chain combines TRBV2 with TRBJ1-4; TRBD1 matches 7 bases. After removal of 10 bases from V and 7 bases from J, the junction contained 12 bases not matched to a gene. The CDR3 runs 14 residues. CDR1 SNHLY and CDR2 FYNNEI come from the germline V gene. DNA for the CDR3: TGTGCCATCGAGGGACAGCAATTTGCTGAAAAACTGTTTTTT. This codes for CAIEGQQFAEKLFF.

This clone has more than one count but fewer than ten. The J gene is TRBJ1-5, the V gene TRBV24-1; D is uncertain. Germline-derived CDR1 and CDR2 are KGHDR and SFDVKD. The V end lost 5 bases, the J end lost 3 bases, and 4 bases lay between the germline ends. The CDR3 extends over 12 amino acids. The DNA for the CDR3 is TGTGCCACCAGTGCCCTCAATCAGCCCCAGCATTTT. Encoded protein: CATSALNQPQHF.

The chain has TRBV6-5 and TRBJ2-7, with D possibly matching TRBD1 (5 bases). Germline-derived CDR1 and CDR2 are MNHEY and SVGAGI. The CDR3 has 15 residues. V gave up 0 bases and J gave up 5 bases, with 14 bases separating them. CDR3 in amino acids: CASSYSSGMRDEQYF. The CDR3 DNA reads as TGTGCCAGCAGTTACTCGTCAGGGATGAGAGACGAGCAGTACTTC.

Only one count was recorded for this clone. V is TRBV2 and J is TRBJ1-2; no clear D. In germline, CDR1 is SNHLY, CDR2 FYNNEI. The CDR3 has 11 amino acids. V gave up 6 bases and J gave up 5 bases, with 7 bases separating them. CDR3 sequence reads: CASSEGYGYTF. CDR3 nucleotides: TGTGCCAGCAGCGAGGGATATGGCTACACCTTC.

Only a few counts were recorded for this clone. CDR3 sequence reads: CASADGSYEQYF. CDR3 DNA: TGTGCCTCCGCGGACGGGAGCTACGAGCAGTACTTC. The chain uses TRBV24-1 and TRBJ2-7, with D possibly being TRBD2 (6 bases). CDR1 is KGHDR, CDR2 SFDVKD, per germline. V lost 12 bases, J lost 3 bases, and 14 bases lay in between. CDR3 size: 12 residues.

The chain links TRBV27 to TRBJ2-4; 8 bases agree with TRBD1. Germline assignment: CDR1 MNHEY and CDR2 SMNVEV (reference sequence). Germline trimming cut 6 bases from V and 3 bases from J; bases unmatched to any gene: 10. This CDR3 comprises 16 residues. CDR3 DNA sequence: TGTGCCAGCAGCCCCCGACAGGGGACTGGCAAAAACATTCAGTACTTC. It yields the protein CASSPRQGTGKNIQYF.